These 21 T cell receptor beta chains were sequenced from one sample in a study of blood T cell repertoires in COVID-19. Clones were sequenced by immunoSEQ multiplex PCR, and TCRdb holds only the in-frame ones, with some missing. The sample lists over 75,000 clones, roughly 90% occurring once. Sequencing was carried out using peripheral blood. The receptors were sampled from a human donor with COVID-19, enrolled during active disease. The donor label of this sample is uncertain.

The V call is TRBV4-1, the J call TRBJ2-7; D is uncertain. The CDR3 length is 15 residues. The germline gives CDR1 MGHRA, CDR2 YSYEKL. With 1 base removed from V and 6 bases from J, the gap between germline ends came to 16 bases. The CDR3 sequence is CASSQVQITAGEQYF. In DNA form, the CDR3 reads TGCGCCAGCAGCCAAGTACAAATAACAGCCGGCGAGCAGTACTTC.

The chain combines TRBV5-4 with TRBJ1-5, with a weak D call TRBD1 (5 bases). Germline CDR1 reads SGHNT; CDR2 reads YYREEE (reference sequence). V lost 4 bases and J 7 bases, leaving 15 bases between the germline ends. This CDR3 has 14 residues. The CDR3, as DNA: TGTGCCAGCAGCAAGAACGGGGAGGGGCAGCCCCAGCATTTT. This encodes CASSKNGEGQPQHF.

This sequence joins TRBV5-4 and TRBJ1-6; 7 bases are shared with TRBD1. The V gene end was trimmed by 7 bases and the J gene end by 3 bases; junction bases not matched to a gene: 10. CDR3 length: 16 amino acids. Germline loops: CDR1 SGHNT, CDR2 YYREEE (reference sequence). The CDR3 DNA reads as TGTGCCAGCTCCATGGGGACAGAGGGCTATAATTCACCCCTCCACTTT. Its translation is CASSMGTEGYNSPLHF.

This clone was seen once. The rearrangement links TRBV19 to TRBJ2-5; 9 bases fit TRBD1. The CDR3 extends over 17 amino acids. After removal of 0 bases from V and 5 bases from J, the junction contained 10 bases not matched to a gene. Germline values: CDR1 LNHDA, CDR2 SQIVND (reference sequence). The CDR3 loop reads CASSIDGDRESLETQYF. The CDR3 DNA is TGTGCCAGTAGTATAGACGGGGACAGGGAGAGCTTGGAGACCCAGTACTTC.

The rearrangement joins TRBV7-7 to TRBJ2-5, with D hard to call. The CDR3 totals 13 residues. Germline CDR1 and CDR2: SSHAT and FNYEAQ (reference sequence). Trimming stripped 1 base from V and 2 bases from J, with 5 bases between. CDR3 bases: TGTGCCAGCAGCTTAGACAGTCAAGAGACCCAGTACTTC. Encoded protein: CASSLDSQETQYF.

Of note for this clone: At one of its ends the junction is not consistent with the germline gene, which may arise from a read error. The J gene is TRBJ1-6, the V gene TRBV6-1; no definite D call. This CDR3 is built from 16 residues. The germline V gene encodes CDR1 MNHNS and CDR2 SASEGT. In DNA, the CDR3 is TGTGCCAGCAATGAAATGGGGAGCTCCTATAATTCACCCCTCCACTTT. Protein product: CASNEMGSSYNSPLHF.

This clone came up a few times. The rearrangement joins TRBV5-5 to TRBJ2-5; 11 bases align to TRBD2. The length of the CDR3 is 15 residues. The V segment lost 2 bases and the J segment 4 bases; nucleotides outside the gene matches: 4. Germline V CDR1 and CDR2: SGHKS, YYEKEE (reference sequence). CDR3 DNA: TGTGCCAGCAGCTTTGTAGCGGGGGGGACAGAGACCCAGTACTTC. Its protein is CASSFVAGGTETQYF.

In nucleotides, the CDR3 is TGTGCCAGCAGGCGCTACAATGAGCAGTTCTTC. This gives the protein CASRRYNEQFF. The chain employs TRBV12-3 or TRBV12-4 and TRBJ2-1; D unresolved. Trimming removed 6 bases from V and 3 bases from J, with 3 bases in between. The CDR3 is made up of 11 amino acids.

By sample share, this clone is medium-sized. The chain links TRBV19 to TRBJ2-1, with 9 bases identical to TRBD2. The V segment lost 9 bases and the J segment 10 bases; nucleotides outside the gene matches: 16. CDR1 LNHDA and CDR2 SQIVND come from the germline V gene (reference sequence). The CDR3 extends over 15 amino acids. The DNA for the CDR3 is TGTGCCAGCCGCGACGGTGCGGGGGGGCCACAGGAGCAGTTCTTC. It is translated as CASRDGAGGPQEQFF.

V gene TRBV6-5 combines with J gene TRBJ1-2; a weak D match, TRBD1 (5 bases). CDR3 length: 13 amino acids. With 8 bases removed from V and 4 bases from J, the gap between germline ends came to 14 bases. Germline V CDR1 and CDR2: MNHEY, SVGAGI. The CDR3 DNA sequence: TGTGCCAGCCATACAACGGGGGTCTATGGCTACACCTTC. This sequence encodes CASHTTGVYGYTF.

The CDR3 loop reads CASSQTGEDGYGYTF. In DNA form, the CDR3 reads TGTGCCAGCAGCCAGACAGGGGAGGACGGCTATGGCTACACCTTC. The chain employs TRBV2 and TRBJ1-2, with 8 bases lining up with TRBD1. Germline V gene lookup returns CDR1 SNHLY and CDR2 FYNNEI. Losses at the gene ends were 6 bases for V and 4 bases for J; bases not matched to a gene: 10. The CDR3 consists of 15 residues.

The chain carries TRBV3-1 (or the pseudogene TRBV3-2) and TRBJ2-7; maybe TRBD1 (7 bases). Germline-derived CDR1 and CDR2 are LGHDT and YNNKEL (reference sequence). Trimming shortened V by 8 bases and J by 0 bases, and 11 bases separated the two germline ends. CDR3 length equals 13 residues. CDR3 bases: TGTGCCAGCGGCGGGGACAGCTCCTACGAGCAGTACTTC. This sequence encodes CASGGDSSYEQYF.

The chain joins TRBV19 to TRBJ1-5; D might be TRBD1 (5 bases). This CDR3 has 15 residues. Germline V gene lookup returns CDR1 LNHDA and CDR2 SQIVND (reference sequence). V dropped 1 base and J dropped 5 bases, with 12 bases sitting between them. The CDR3: CASSIVAGWDQPQHF. CDR3 nucleotides: TGTGCCAGTAGTATAGTTGCAGGGTGGGATCAGCCCCAGCATTTT.

The gene calls are TRBV5-1 and TRBJ2-3; 7 positions agree with TRBD2. The CDR3 runs to 16 residues. Unmatched junction bases numbered 6, after V lost 0 bases and J lost 2 bases. Germline loops: CDR1 SGHRS, CDR2 YFSETQ. In DNA, the CDR3 is TGCGCCAGCAGCTTGGTAGGAGCGGGACCCACAGATACGCAGTATTTT. Translating gives CASSLVGAGPTDTQYF.

The V gene is TRBV29-1, the J gene TRBJ1-2, with 7 bases that match TRBD1. The CDR3 spans 14 residues. After removal of 7 bases from V and 4 bases from J, the junction contained 12 bases not matched to a gene. From germline, CDR1 is SQVTM and CDR2 ANQGSEA. CDR3 amino acids: CSALDREILYGYTF. The CDR3 DNA follows: TGCAGCGCCCTCGACAGGGAAATCCTCTATGGCTACACCTTC.

V and J are TRBV27 and TRBJ2-5; 9 positions match TRBD1. Trimming cost V 3 bases and J 3 bases; bases outside gene matches: 11. Germline V gene data show CDR1 as MNHEY and CDR2 as SMNVEV (reference sequence). The CDR3 has 17 amino acids. DNA of the CDR3: TGTGCCAGCAGTTTGCATATACCGGGACAGGGAGAAGAGACCCAGTACTTC. This gives the protein CASSLHIPGQGEETQYF.

The chain links TRBV24-1 to TRBJ1-3; 7 nucleotides align to TRBD1. Trimming removed 6 bases from V and 4 bases from J; junction bases left unmatched: 5. Germline CDR1 and CDR2: KGHDR and SFDVKD. The CDR3 runs 14 residues. CDR3 protein: CATSRGQAGNTIYF. CDR3 nucleotides: TGTGCCACCAGTCGAGGACAGGCCGGAAACACCATATATTTT.

V usage is TRBV4-1 and J usage is TRBJ2-2, with a weak D call TRBD2 (5 bases). With 5 bases removed from V and 2 bases from J, the gap between germline ends came to 12 bases. Germline V gives CDR1 MGHRA, CDR2 YSYEKL. The CDR3 contains 15 residues. The CDR3 loop is CASSSRRGNTGELFF. Here the CDR3 DNA reads TGCGCCAGCAGCTCAAGACGGGGAAACACCGGGGAGCTGTTTTTT.

The chain uses TRBV6-5 and TRBJ1-2; 7 nucleotides match TRBD1. V was pared by 6 bases and J by 3 bases, with 7 bases of the junction left unmatched. The germline V gene has CDR1 MNHEY and CDR2 SVGAGI. The CDR3 runs 14 residues. Here the CDR3 DNA reads TGTGCCAGCAGGGGGGACAGATCCTACTATGGCTACACCTTC. Translating gives CASRGDRSYYGYTF.

This rearrangement joins TRBV3-1 (or the pseudogene TRBV3-2) to TRBJ1-4; 8 nucleotides line up with TRBD1. The germline V gene has CDR1 LGHDT and CDR2 YNNKEL (reference sequence). The ends lost 0 bases at V and 0 bases at J; junction bases unmatched: 15. CDR3 length: 21 amino acids. The CDR3 protein is CASSQEIYWGQEVATNEKLFF. As DNA, the CDR3 is TGTGCCAGCAGCCAAGAAATTTATTGGGGACAGGAGGTAGCAACTAATGAAAAACTGTTTTTT.

The rearrangement joins TRBV19 to TRBJ1-5; TRBD1 might be the D (6 bases). This CDR3 is 16 amino acids long. V lost 5 bases and J lost 1, with 15 bases in between. Germline assignment: CDR1 LNHDA and CDR2 SQIVND (reference sequence). CDR3 sequence reads: CASSEGVRASNQPQHF. DNA for the CDR3: TGTGCCAGTAGTGAGGGGGTAAGGGCCAGCAATCAGCCCCAGCATTTT.